A single sample gave rise to the 11 T cell receptor beta chains below, sequenced in a study of blood T cell repertoires in COVID-19. Clones were read by immunoSEQ multiplex PCR, and TCRdb kept only the in-frame ones, dropping some. The table lists about 120,000 clones, about 91% of them singletons. Specimen: peripheral blood. These receptors were taken from a man aged 50 to 60 with acute or convalescent COVID-19.

CDR3 nucleotide sequence: TGCGCCAGCAGCGTCACAGGGGACAATCAGCCCCAGCATTTT. Protein product: CASSVTGDNQPQHF. J is TRBJ1-5 and V is TRBV5-1, with 7 positions matching TRBD1. The CDR3 covers 14 residues. V shed 4 bases and J 3 bases; nucleotides not matched to a gene: 4. The V gene's germline CDR1 is SGHRS and CDR2 YFSETQ.

The chain couples TRBV7-9 to TRBJ1-6; weak D call: TRBD1 (5 bases). The V gene's germline CDR1 is SEHNR and CDR2 FQNEAQ (reference sequence). The CDR3 spans 15 residues. Trimming pared 2 bases from V and 10 bases from J, leaving 15 bases between. DNA of the CDR3: TGTGCCAGCAGCTTAAACGGTCAGGGTTACTCACCCCTCCACTTT. Translation gives CASSLNGQGYSPLHF.

This clone was observed once. V usage is TRBV5-4 and J usage is TRBJ1-6; TRBD1 matches 8 bases. Germline V gene lookup returns CDR1 SGHNT and CDR2 YYREEE (reference sequence). The trim removed 7 bases at V and 8 bases at J, leaving 11 bases unmatched. The CDR3 runs 15 residues. The CDR3 bases are TGTGCCAGCGGCACGAAGGACAGGGAGGATTCACCCCTCCACTTT. This codes for CASGTKDREDSPLHF.

V usage is TRBV19 and J usage is TRBJ2-2; perhaps TRBD1 as D (8 bases). Trimming removed 5 bases at V and 5 bases at J, with 15 bases between. The CDR3 loop spans 15 amino acids. Germline CDR1 reads LNHDA; CDR2 reads SQIVND (reference sequence). CDR3 loop: CASSVQGGRTGELFF. The CDR3 nucleotides are TGTGCCAGTAGTGTACAGGGGGGGAGGACCGGGGAGCTGTTTTTT.

This clone was found once. V usage is TRBV6-5 and J usage is TRBJ1-6, with TRBD1 matching 7 bases. V dropped 4 bases and J dropped 6; count of bases not matched to a gene: 9. CDR3 length equals 16 residues. Germline lookup yields CDR1 MNHEY and CDR2 SVGAGI. The CDR3 protein is CASSWGQSETNSPLHF. In DNA, the CDR3 is TGTGCCAGCAGTTGGGGACAGTCGGAAACTAATTCACCCCTCCACTTT.

This clone has just one count. This chain connects TRBV19 to TRBJ2-2; 8 bases match TRBD1. In germline, CDR1 is LNHDA, CDR2 SQIVND (reference sequence). The ends lost 5 bases at V and 7 bases at J; junction bases unmatched: 12. This CDR3 is 16 amino acids long. The CDR3 loop reads CASSSYAGTGHGELFF. The DNA for the CDR3 is TGTGCCAGTAGTTCGTACGCCGGGACAGGCCACGGGGAGCTGTTTTTT.

The chain couples TRBV27 to TRBJ1-4, with TRBD1 matching 7 bases. Trimming removed 6 bases from V and 3 bases from J; junction bases left unmatched: 16. Germline lookup yields CDR1 MNHEY and CDR2 SMNVEV (reference sequence). This CDR3 has 18 residues. The CDR3 nucleotides are TGTGCCAGCAGCTCCATATCCTTCCGCGGGACAGCTAATGAAAAACTGTTTTTT. Protein sequence: CASSSISFRGTANEKLFF.

The V and J genes are TRBV19 and TRBJ1-1; D perhaps matches TRBD1 (5 bases). V lost 2 bases and J 3 bases, leaving 10 bases between the germline ends. Germline loops: CDR1 LNHDA, CDR2 SQIVND (reference sequence). The CDR3 has 14 residues. The CDR3 bases are TGTGCCAGTAGTATACAGACAGTCGACACTGAAGCTTTCTTT. Translated, it gives CASSIQTVDTEAFF.

This rearrangement joins TRBV6-5 to TRBJ1-2; 7 bases are a match to TRBD1. Germline V gene sequence: CDR1 MNHEY, CDR2 SVGAGI. Germline trimming cut 5 bases from V and 8 bases from J; bases unmatched to any gene: 5. The CDR3 contains 12 residues. The chain's CDR3 is CASSPTGAGYTF. For the CDR3, the DNA is TGTGCCAGCAGTCCAACAGGGGCCGGCTACACCTTC.

On this clone: Germline is not matched at one junction end, which may reflect a read error. The V gene is TRBV7-7, the J gene TRBJ1-2, with 11 nucleotides matching TRBD1. The CDR3 has 15 amino acids. Germline V gene lookup returns CDR1 SSHAT and CDR2 FNYEAQ (reference sequence). CDR3 residues: CASSPWTGGAGGYTF. CDR3 DNA: TGTGCTAGCAGCCCCTGGACAGGGGGCGCGGGCGGCTACACCTTC.

The chain combines TRBV7-2 with TRBJ1-1, with D possibly TRBD1 on 5 matching bases. CDR1 is SGHTA, CDR2 FQGNSA, per germline. The V and J ends lost 4 bases and 0 bases respectively, with 12 bases between them. CDR3 size: 15 residues. The chain's CDR3 is CASSSQTALNTEAFF. CDR3 DNA: TGTGCCAGCAGCTCACAGACAGCATTGAACACTGAAGCTTTCTTT.